These T cell receptor beta chains were read from a single sample in a study of T cell responses to AZD1222 COVID-19 vaccine. The protocol was immunoSEQ multiplex PCR, while the TCRdb copy is restricted to in-frame clones and leaves out a portion. The table has approximately 150,000 clones, approximately 91% seen once; the top ten hold roughly 1.2%. Specimen: peripheral blood, collected 28 days after the second AZD1222 dose. The origin of the receptors is an adult who received the AZD1222 COVID-19 vaccine. CDR3s include the opening cysteine and the closing phenylalanine or tryptophan. D genes are given only for firm matches. Expanded clones get a size class; other rows say once, few or many, or leave the size out.

V,size,J,D,DNA,CDR3
TRBV5-1,.,TRBJ1-1,.,TGCGCCAGCAGCTTGGACCATCGAACAGGGCGCGCTGAAGCTTTCTTT,CASSLDHRTGRAEAFF
TRBV18,.,TRBJ2-7,TRBD2,TGTGCCAGCTCACACCCCGGGACTAGTTCCTACGAGCAGTACTTC,CASSHPGTSSYEQYF
TRBV6-2/TRBV6-3,.,TRBJ2-2,.,TGTGCCAGCAGTTCCAGGGGAGCGGGACGCACCGGGGAGCTGTTTTTT,CASSSRGAGRTGELFF
TRBV4-3,.,TRBJ2-7,TRBD1,TGCGCCAGCAGCCCTGGGACAGGGGGTTACGAGCAGTACTTC,CASSPGTGGYEQYF
TRBV6-5,.,TRBJ1-2,TRBD1,TGTGCCAGCAGTCAAACCGGGACAGGGGATGGCTACACCTTC,CASSQTGTGDGYTF
TRBV24-1,few,TRBJ1-3,.,TGTGCCACCAGTCAAGAGGGAAACACCATATATTTT,CATSQEGNTIYF
TRBV25-1,.,TRBJ1-1,.,TGTGCCAGCAGTGAATACGGGGCGGGGGTCGCTGAAGCTTTCTTT,CASSEYGAGVAEAFF
TRBV6-1,.,TRBJ1-3,.,TGTGCCAGCAGTGAAGCGTCCCAGGGCTCTGGAAACACCATATATTTT,CASSEASQGSGNTIYF
TRBV27,.,TRBJ2-1,.,TGTGCCAGCAGTCCTGGACTCGAGCAGTTCTTC,CASSPGLEQFF
TRBV27,few,TRBJ2-2,.,TGTGCCAGCAGTTTCGGACCCACCGGGGAGCTGTTTTTT,CASSFGPTGELFF
TRBV15,few,TRBJ1-2,TRBD1,TGTGCCACCAGCAGTGACAGGGGGCACAGTGGCTACACCTTC,CATSSDRGHSGYTF
TRBV27,.,TRBJ1-5,TRBD1,TGTGCCAGCAGTAACGACAGGGTTCAGCCCCAGCATTTT,CASSNDRVQPQHF
TRBV5-5,.,TRBJ1-2,.,TGTGCCAGCAGCTTGGAGGGCCGCGGTGGCTACACCTTC,CASSLEGRGGYTF
TRBV5-1,.,TRBJ1-2,TRBD1,TGCGCCAGCAGCAAGAATCCGGGACAGAGGGGCTACACCTTC,CASSKNPGQRGYTF
TRBV28,few,TRBJ2-6,.,TGTGCCAGCAGTTCGTGGACTTTAACTGGGGCCAACGTCCTGACTTTC,CASSSWTLTGANVLTF
TRBV10-3,.,TRBJ1-2,.,TGTGCCATCAGGGATGACAGAATTGAAGCTAACTATGGCTACACCTTC,CAIRDDRIEANYGYTF
TRBV19,.,TRBJ2-5,.,TGTGCCACCCGGTTAACGCGGCAAGAGACCCAGTACTTC,CATRLTRQETQYF
TRBV7-3,.,TRBJ1-2,.,TGTGCCAGCAGCTTAGATTACAGGGACTATGGCTACACCTTC,CASSLDYRDYGYTF
TRBV28,.,TRBJ1-4,TRBD1,TGTGCCAGCTCCTGGGACAGGTTAACTAATGAAAAACTGTTTTTT,CASSWDRLTNEKLFF
TRBV3-1/TRBV3-2,.,TRBJ2-2,.,TGTGCCAGCAGCCAAGATAGTTTAATAGCCGGGGAGCTGTTTTTT,CASSQDSLIAGELFF
TRBV28,.,TRBJ2-7,.,TGTGCCAGCAGCCCTGCCGGAACAGGGACCTACGAGCAGTACTTC,CASSPAGTGTYEQYF
TRBV5-1,.,TRBJ2-3,.,TGCGCCAGCAGCTTGGCTCGCTTAGTTGCAGATACGCAGTATTTT,CASSLARLVADTQYF
TRBV5-4,.,TRBJ1-2,TRBD1,TGTGCCAGCAGCTGGGGGAGGGGGCAAGGCCTTGCCGGCTACACCTTC,CASSWGRGQGLAGYTF
TRBV25-1,.,TRBJ1-5,.,TGTGCCAGCAGTGAAGCGCAGGGTCTCCGGTATAGCAATCAGCCCCAGCATTTT,CASSEAQGLRYSNQPQHF
TRBV21-1,.,TRBJ1-6,.,TGTGCCGGACCGGACAGGAGCTCACCCCTCCACTTT,CAGPDRSSPLHF
TRBV5-8,.,TRBJ1-4,.,TGTGCCAGCAGCCTGGGGGTACGGGGGGCCGGTGAAAAACTGTTTTTT,CASSLGVRGAGEKLFF
TRBV6-6,.,TRBJ2-5,TRBD1,TGTGCCAGCAGCGACTACCGGGACAGAGAGACCCAGTACTTC,CASSDYRDRETQYF
TRBV7-6,.,TRBJ2-1,.,TGTGCCAGCAGCTTAGGGTGGGGGGAGCTACCTAATGAGCAGTTCTTC,CASSLGWGELPNEQFF
TRBV6-2/TRBV6-3,.,TRBJ2-7,.,TGTGCCAGCAGTTACTCGATAACGCGAAGAAACTCCTACGAGCAGTACTTC,CASSYSITRRNSYEQYF
TRBV15,.,TRBJ2-1,.,TGTGCCACCAGCAGAGCTAACAATGAGCAGTTCTTC,CATSRANNEQFF
TRBV7-9,.,TRBJ2-1,.,TGTGCCAGCCTCAACACAGGGACCTACAATGAGCAGTTCTTC,CASLNTGTYNEQFF
TRBV9,once,TRBJ1-4,TRBD1,TGTGCCAGCAGCGCGGGACAGGGGAACGAAAAACTGTTTTTT,CASSAGQGNEKLFF
TRBV4-1,once,TRBJ2-7,TRBD1,TGCGCCAGCAGCCATATGCTACGACAGGGAATTCGATACGAGCAGTACTTC,CASSHMLRQGIRYEQYF
TRBV7-2,.,TRBJ1-3,.,TGTGCCAGCAGATCGGCTTCTTCTGGAAACACCATATATTTT,CASRSASSGNTIYF
TRBV9,.,TRBJ1-3,TRBD1,TGTGCCAGCAGCCCGGACAGGGAGGGAAACACCATATATTTT,CASSPDREGNTIYF
TRBV19,once,TRBJ1-1,.,TGTGCCAGTATTCGGTGGACGGTCATGAACACTGAAGCTTTCTTT,CASIRWTVMNTEAFF
TRBV7-9,.,TRBJ2-5,TRBD2,TGTGCCAGCAGCTCGGGGACTAGCGGGAGACAAGAGACCCAGTACTTC,CASSSGTSGRQETQYF
TRBV6-5,.,TRBJ1-1,TRBD1,TGTGCCGCTTCCTGGACAGGCGAGAACACTGAAGCTTTCTTT,CAASWTGENTEAFF